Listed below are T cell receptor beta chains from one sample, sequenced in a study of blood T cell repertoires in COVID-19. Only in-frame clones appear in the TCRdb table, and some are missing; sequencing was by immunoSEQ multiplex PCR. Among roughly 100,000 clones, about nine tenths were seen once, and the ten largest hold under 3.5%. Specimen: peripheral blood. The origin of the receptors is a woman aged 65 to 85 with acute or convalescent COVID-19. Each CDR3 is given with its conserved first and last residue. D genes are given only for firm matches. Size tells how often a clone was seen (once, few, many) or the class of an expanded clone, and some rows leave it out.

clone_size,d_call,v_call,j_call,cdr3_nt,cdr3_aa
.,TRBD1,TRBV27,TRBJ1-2,TGTGCCAGCAGTTTATTGCCCGGACAGGGGGCGATGGATGGCTACACCTTC,CASSLLPGQGAMDGYTF
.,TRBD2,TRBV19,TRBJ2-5,TGTGCCAGTAGTCTGGCGGGAGGGTACCAAGAGACCCAGTACTTC,CASSLAGGYQETQYF
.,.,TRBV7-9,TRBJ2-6,TGTGCCAGCAGCGCCAACAGGGCCAACGTCCTGACTTTC,CASSANRANVLTF
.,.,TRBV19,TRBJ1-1,TGTGCCAGTAGTATATCCACTTATGAAGCTTTCTTT,CASSISTYEAFF
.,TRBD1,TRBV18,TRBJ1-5,TGTGCCAGCTCACCAGGCGAGGGGGCCTACCAGCCCCAGCATTTT,CASSPGEGAYQPQHF
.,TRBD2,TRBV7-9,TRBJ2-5,TGTGCCAGCAGCTTTCGGACTAGCGGGCTACAAGAGACCCAGTACTTC,CASSFRTSGLQETQYF
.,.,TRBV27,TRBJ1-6,TGTGCCAGCAGTTTTATGGGGGCGAGGTATAATTCACCCCTCCACTTT,CASSFMGARYNSPLHF
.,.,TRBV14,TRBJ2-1,TGTGCCAGCAGCCAAGATCCCAGGAGGGCTGGCGAGCAGTTCTTC,CASSQDPRRAGEQFF
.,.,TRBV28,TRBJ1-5,TGTGCCAGCAAATTGGGAGGGGATAGCAATCAGCCCCAGCATTTT,CASKLGGDSNQPQHF
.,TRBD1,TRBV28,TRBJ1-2,TGTGCCAGCAGTACCCGGACAGGGGCGAACTATGGCTACACCTTC,CASSTRTGANYGYTF
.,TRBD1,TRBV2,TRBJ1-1,TGTGCCAGCACCACACAGGGGGGGGACACTGAAGCTTTCTTT,CASTTQGGDTEAFF
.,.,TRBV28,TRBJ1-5,TGTGCCAGTTTCAGAGGGAATCAGCCCCAGCATTTT,CASFRGNQPQHF
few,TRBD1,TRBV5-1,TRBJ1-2,TGCGCCAGCAGCCTCGGGACAGGGAACTATGGCTACACCTTC,CASSLGTGNYGYTF
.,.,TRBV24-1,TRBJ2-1,TGTGCCACCAGTGATCCGGGAAAAGAGCAGTTCTTC,CATSDPGKEQFF
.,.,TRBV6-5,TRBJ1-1,TGTGCCAGCAGTTACAGTCGGGGGACCACTGAAGCTTTCTTT,CASSYSRGTTEAFF
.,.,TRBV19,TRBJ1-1,TGTGCCAGTAGTATTCCTAAGGGGTCGGCTTTCTTT,CASSIPKGSAFF
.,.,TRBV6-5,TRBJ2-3,TGTGCCAGCAGGGCAGAGGGGGTTGTGGATACGCAGTATTTT,CASRAEGVVDTQYF
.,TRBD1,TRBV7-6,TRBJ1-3,TGTGCCAGCAGCTTAACACAGGACAGGGGGCCTGGAAACACCATATATTTT,CASSLTQDRGPGNTIYF